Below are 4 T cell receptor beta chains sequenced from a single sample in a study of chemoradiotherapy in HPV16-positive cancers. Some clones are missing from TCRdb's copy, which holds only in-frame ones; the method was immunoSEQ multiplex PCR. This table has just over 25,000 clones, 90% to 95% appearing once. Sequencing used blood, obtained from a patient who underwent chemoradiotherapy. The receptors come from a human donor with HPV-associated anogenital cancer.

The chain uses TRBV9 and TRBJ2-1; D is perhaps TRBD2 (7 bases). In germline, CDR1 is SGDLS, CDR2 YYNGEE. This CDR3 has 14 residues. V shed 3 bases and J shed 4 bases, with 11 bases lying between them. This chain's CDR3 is CASSDGGRYNEQFF. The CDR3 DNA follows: TGTGCCAGCAGCGACGGGGGGCGGTACAATGAGCAGTTCTTC.

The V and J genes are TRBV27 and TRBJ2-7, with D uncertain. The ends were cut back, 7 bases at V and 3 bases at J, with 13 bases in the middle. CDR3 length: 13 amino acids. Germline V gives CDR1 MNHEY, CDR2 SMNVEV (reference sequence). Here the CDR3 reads CASKVLWGYEQYF. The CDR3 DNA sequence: TGTGCCAGCAAAGTTTTGTGGGGCTACGAGCAGTACTTC.

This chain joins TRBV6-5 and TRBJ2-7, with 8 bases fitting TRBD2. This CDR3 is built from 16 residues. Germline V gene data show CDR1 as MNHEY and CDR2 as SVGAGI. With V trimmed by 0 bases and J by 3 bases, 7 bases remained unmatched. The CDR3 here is CASSYSGGLGFYEQYF. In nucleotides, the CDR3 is TGTGCCAGCAGTTACTCGGGGGGACTAGGATTCTACGAGCAGTACTTC.

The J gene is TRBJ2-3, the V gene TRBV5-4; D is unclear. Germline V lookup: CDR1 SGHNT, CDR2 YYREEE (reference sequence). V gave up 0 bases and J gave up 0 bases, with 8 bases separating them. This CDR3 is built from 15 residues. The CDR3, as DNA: TGTGCCAGCAGCTTGGATACCCTAAGCACAGATACGCAGTATTTT. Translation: CASSLDTLSTDTQYF.